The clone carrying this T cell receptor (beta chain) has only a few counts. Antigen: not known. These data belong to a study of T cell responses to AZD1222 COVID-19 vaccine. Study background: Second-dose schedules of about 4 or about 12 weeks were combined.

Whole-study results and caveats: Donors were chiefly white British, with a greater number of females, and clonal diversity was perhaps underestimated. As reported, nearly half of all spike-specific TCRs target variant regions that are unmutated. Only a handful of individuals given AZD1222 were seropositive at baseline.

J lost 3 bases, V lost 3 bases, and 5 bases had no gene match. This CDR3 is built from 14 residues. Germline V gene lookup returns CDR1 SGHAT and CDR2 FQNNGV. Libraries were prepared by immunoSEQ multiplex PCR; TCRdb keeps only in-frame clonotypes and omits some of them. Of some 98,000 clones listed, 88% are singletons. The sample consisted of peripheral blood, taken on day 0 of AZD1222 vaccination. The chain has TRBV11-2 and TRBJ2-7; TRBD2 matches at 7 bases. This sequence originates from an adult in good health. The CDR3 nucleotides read TGTGCCAGCAGCTTGGCTAGCGGCCGCTACGAGCAGTACTTC. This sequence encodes CASSLASGRYEQYF.